Described below is a single T cell receptor beta chain sequence and its context. An end of the junction differs from the germline gene, which may be a read error. The sample comes from a study of cytomegalovirus exposure and HLA in healthy donors. The PCR had 60 Vbeta and 13 Jbeta primers. The table came from immunoSEQ multiplex PCR; TCRdb's copy has only in-frame clones and leaves some out. The sample lists about 95,000 clones, roughly 70% occurring once. This CDR3 has 15 residues. Germline CDR1 and CDR2: SSHAT and FNYEAQ (reference sequence). The receptor was derived from a woman aged 45-65 years in good health and CMV-seropositive. The V call is TRBV7-7, the J call TRBJ2-7, with D perhaps matching TRBD2 (6 bases). Sequenced sample: PBMCs. The CDR3 spells CASSLRFGSSYEQYF. The CDR3 nucleotides are TGTGCTAGCAGCTTGAGGTTCGGGAGCTCCTACGAGCAGTACTTC.